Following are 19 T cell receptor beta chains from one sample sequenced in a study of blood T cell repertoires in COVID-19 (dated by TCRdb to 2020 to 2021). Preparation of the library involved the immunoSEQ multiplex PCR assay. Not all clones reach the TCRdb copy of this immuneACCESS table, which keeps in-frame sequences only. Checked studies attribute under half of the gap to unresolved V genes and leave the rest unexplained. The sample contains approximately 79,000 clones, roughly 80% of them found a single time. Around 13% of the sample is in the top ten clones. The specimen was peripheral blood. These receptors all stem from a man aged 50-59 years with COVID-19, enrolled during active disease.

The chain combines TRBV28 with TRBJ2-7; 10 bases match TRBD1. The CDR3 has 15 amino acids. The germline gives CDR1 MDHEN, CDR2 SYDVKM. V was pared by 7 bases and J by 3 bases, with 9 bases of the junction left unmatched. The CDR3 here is CASKTGTGDLYEQYF. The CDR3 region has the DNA TGTGCCAGCAAGACCGGGACAGGGGATCTCTACGAGCAGTACTTC.

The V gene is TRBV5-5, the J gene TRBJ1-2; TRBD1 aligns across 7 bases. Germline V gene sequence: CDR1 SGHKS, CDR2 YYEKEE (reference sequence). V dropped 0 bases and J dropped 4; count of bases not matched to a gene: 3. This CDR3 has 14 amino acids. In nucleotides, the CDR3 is TGTGCCAGCAGCTTGGTGGACAGGCGCTATGGCTACACCTTC. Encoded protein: CASSLVDRRYGYTF. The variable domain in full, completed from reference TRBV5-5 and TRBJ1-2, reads DAGVTQSPTHLIKTRGQQVTLRCSPISGHKSVSWYQQVLGQGPQFIFQYYEKEERGRGNFPDRFSARQFPNYSSELNVNALLLGDSALYLCASSLVDRRYGYTFGSGTRLTVV.

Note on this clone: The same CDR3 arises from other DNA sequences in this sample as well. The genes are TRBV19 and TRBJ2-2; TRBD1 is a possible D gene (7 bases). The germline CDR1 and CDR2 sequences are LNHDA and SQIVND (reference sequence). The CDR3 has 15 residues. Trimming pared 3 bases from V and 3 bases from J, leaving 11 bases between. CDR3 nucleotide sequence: TGTGCCAGTAGTATCCCCAGGGGGGACACCGGGGAGCTGTTTTTT. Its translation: CASSIPRGDTGELFF.

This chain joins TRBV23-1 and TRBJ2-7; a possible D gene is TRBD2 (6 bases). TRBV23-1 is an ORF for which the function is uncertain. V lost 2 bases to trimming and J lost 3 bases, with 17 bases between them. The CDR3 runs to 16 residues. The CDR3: CASSQTRRGWDYEQYF. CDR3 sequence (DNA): TGCGCCAGCAGTCAAACTAGACGGGGGTGGGACTACGAGCAGTACTTC.

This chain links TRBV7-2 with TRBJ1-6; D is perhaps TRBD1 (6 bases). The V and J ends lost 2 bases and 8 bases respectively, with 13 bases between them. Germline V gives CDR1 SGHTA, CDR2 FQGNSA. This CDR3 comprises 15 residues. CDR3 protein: CASSLYRTEDSPLHF. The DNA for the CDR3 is TGTGCCAGCAGCTTATACAGGACAGAGGATTCACCCCTCCACTTT.

CDR3 residues: CASSSGTGTYEQYF. The CDR3, as DNA: TGTGCCAGCAGCTCCGGGACTGGGACCTACGAGCAGTACTTC. The chain uses TRBV11-1 and TRBJ2-7; perhaps TRBD2 as D (6 bases). V was trimmed by 4 bases and J by 2 bases, leaving 12 bases between them. The CDR3 consists of 14 residues. Germline V gene data show CDR1 as SGHAT and CDR2 as FQDESV (reference sequence).

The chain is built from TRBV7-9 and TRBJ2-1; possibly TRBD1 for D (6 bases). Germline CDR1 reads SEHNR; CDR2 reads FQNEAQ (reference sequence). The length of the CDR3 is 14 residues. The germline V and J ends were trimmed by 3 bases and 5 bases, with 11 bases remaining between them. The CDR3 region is CASSLGTLNNEQFF. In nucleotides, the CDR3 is TGTGCCAGCAGCTTGGGGACACTTAACAATGAGCAGTTCTTC.

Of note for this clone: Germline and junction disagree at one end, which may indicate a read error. The DNA of the CDR3 is TGTGCCAGCAGCCTGCGGGACTACGATGAGCAGTTCTTC. This translates into CASSLRDYDEQFF. V usage is TRBV3-1 (or the pseudogene TRBV3-2) and J usage is TRBJ2-1; 7 bases match TRBD2. Germline V lookup: CDR1 LGHDT, CDR2 YNNKEL (reference sequence). This CDR3 region has 13 residues.

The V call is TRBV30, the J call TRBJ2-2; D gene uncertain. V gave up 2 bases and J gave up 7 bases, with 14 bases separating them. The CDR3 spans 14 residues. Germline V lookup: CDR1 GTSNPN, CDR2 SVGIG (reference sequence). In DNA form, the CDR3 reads TGTGCCTGGAGTCCCCTCCCGCGTGGCGGGGAGCTGTTTTTT. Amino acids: CAWSPLPRGGELFF.

CDR3 sequence reads: CASKQVSFDTQYF. CDR3 coding DNA: TGTGCCAGCAAACAGGTTTCTTTTGATACGCAGTATTTT. The chain employs TRBV2 and TRBJ2-3; D is possibly TRBD1 (5 bases). Germline lookup yields CDR1 SNHLY and CDR2 FYNNEI. CDR3 length equals 13 residues. V was shortened by 7 bases and J by 6 bases, with 14 bases between the two germline ends.

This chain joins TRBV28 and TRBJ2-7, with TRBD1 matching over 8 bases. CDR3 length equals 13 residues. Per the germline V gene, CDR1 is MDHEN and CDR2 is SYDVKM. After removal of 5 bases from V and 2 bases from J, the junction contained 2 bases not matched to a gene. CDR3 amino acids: CASSGQGTYEQYF. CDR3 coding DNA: TGTGCCAGCAGTGGACAGGGTACCTACGAGCAGTACTTC.

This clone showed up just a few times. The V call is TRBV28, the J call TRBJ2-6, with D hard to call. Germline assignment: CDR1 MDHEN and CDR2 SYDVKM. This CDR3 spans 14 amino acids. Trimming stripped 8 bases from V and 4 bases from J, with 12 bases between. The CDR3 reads CASLSGSGANVLTF. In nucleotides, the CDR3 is TGTGCCAGCTTAAGTGGCTCCGGGGCCAACGTCCTGACTTTC.

The CDR3 coding sequence is TGCGCCAGCAGCTTGGCCGGCGGGAGGGCCTACAATGAGCAGTTCTTC. It codes for CASSLAGGRAYNEQFF. The gene calls are TRBV5-1 and TRBJ2-1, with 9 nucleotides matching TRBD2. The CDR3 covers 16 residues. Germline V gene data show CDR1 as SGHRS and CDR2 as YFSETQ. J lost 2 bases, V lost 0 bases, and 3 bases had no gene match. Combining the CDR3 with reference TRBV5-1 and TRBJ2-1 gives the whole variable domain KAGVTQTPRYLIKTRGQQVTLSCSPISGHRSVSWYQQTPGQGLQFLFEYFSETQRNKGNFPGRFSGRQFSNSRSEMNVSTLELGDSALYLCASSLAGGRAYNEQFFGPGTRLTVL.

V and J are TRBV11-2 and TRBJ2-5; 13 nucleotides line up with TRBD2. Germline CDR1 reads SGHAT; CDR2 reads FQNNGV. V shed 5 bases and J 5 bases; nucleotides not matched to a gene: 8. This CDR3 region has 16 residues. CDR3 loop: CASSLRTSGGGETQYF. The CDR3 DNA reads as TGTGCCAGCAGCCTGCGGACTAGCGGGGGCGGGGAGACCCAGTACTTC.

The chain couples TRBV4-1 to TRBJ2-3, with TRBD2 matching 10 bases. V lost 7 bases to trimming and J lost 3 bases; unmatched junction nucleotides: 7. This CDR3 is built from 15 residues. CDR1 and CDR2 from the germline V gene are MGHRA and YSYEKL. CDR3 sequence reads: CASKASGSTTDTQYF. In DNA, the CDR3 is TGCGCCAGCAAAGCTAGCGGGAGTACGACAGATACGCAGTATTTT.

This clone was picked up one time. CDR3 bases: TGTGCCAGCAGACAAGGACAGGGGACAGCTTTCTTT. Its translation is CASRQGQGTAFF. This chain joins TRBV6-5 and TRBJ1-1, with TRBD1 matching 9 bases. Germline lookup yields CDR1 MNHEY and CDR2 SVGAGI. The CDR3 totals 12 residues. Trimming removed 6 bases from V and 10 bases from J; junction bases left unmatched: 6.

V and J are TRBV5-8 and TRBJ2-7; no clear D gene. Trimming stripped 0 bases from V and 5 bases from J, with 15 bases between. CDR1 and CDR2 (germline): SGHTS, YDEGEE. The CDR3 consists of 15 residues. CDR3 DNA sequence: TGTGCCAGCAGCTTGGCTTTTGGTTTAGTCCACGAGCAGTACTTC. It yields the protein CASSLAFGLVHEQYF.

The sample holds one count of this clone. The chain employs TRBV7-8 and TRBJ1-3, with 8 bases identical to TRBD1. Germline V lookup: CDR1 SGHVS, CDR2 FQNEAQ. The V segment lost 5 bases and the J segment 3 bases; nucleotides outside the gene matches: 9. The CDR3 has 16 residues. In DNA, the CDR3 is TGTGCCAGCAGCATCACAACGACAGGGGTTGGAAACACCATATATTTT. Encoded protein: CASSITTTGVGNTIYF.

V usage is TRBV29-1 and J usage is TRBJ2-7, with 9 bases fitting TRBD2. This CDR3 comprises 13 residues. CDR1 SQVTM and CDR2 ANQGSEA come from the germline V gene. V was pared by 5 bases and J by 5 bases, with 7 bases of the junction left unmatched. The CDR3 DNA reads TGCAGCGTTTCGCGCGGGAGGGCTCACGAGCAGTACTTC. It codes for CSVSRGRAHEQYF.